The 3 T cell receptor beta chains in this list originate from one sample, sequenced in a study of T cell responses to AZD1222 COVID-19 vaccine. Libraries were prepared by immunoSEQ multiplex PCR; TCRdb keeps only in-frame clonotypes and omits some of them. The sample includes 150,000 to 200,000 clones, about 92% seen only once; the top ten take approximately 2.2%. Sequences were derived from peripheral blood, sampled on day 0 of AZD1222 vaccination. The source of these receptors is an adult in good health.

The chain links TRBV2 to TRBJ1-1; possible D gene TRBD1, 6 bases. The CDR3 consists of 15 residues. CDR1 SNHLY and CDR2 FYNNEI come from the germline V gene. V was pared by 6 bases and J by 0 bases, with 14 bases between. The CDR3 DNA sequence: TGTGCCAGCAGGGGGGGGGCTCCTATGAACACTGAAGCTTTCTTT. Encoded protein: CASRGGAPMNTEAFF.

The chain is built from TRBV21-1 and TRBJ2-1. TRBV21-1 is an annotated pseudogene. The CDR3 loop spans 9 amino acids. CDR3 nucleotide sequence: TGTGCCAGCAGCAAAGCGGAGTTCTTC. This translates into CASSKAEFF.

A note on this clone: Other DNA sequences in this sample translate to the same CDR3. The CDR3 sequence is CASSLGTGYEQYF. The CDR3 nucleotides read TGCGCCAGCAGCCTCGGGACAGGCTACGAGCAGTACTTC. This rearrangement joins TRBV5-1 to TRBJ2-7; 8 positions match TRBD1. Germline V gene lookup returns CDR1 SGHRS and CDR2 YFSETQ. The CDR3 covers 13 residues. V lost 4 bases, J lost 3 bases, and 3 bases stayed unmatched.